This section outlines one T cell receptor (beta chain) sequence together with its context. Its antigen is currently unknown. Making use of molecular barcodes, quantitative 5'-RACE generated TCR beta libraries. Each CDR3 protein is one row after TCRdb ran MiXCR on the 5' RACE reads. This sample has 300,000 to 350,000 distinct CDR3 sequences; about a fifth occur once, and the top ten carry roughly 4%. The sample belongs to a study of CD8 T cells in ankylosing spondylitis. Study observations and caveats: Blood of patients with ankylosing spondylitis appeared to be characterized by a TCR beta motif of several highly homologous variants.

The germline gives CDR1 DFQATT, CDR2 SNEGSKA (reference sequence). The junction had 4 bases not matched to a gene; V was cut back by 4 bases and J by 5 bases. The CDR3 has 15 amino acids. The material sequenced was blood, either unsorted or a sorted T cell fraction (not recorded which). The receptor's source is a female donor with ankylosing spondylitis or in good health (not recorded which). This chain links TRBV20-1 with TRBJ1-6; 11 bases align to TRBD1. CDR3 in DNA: TGCAGTGCTATCCGGGACAGGGGGAATAATTCACCCCTCCACTTT. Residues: CSAIRDRGNNSPLHF.